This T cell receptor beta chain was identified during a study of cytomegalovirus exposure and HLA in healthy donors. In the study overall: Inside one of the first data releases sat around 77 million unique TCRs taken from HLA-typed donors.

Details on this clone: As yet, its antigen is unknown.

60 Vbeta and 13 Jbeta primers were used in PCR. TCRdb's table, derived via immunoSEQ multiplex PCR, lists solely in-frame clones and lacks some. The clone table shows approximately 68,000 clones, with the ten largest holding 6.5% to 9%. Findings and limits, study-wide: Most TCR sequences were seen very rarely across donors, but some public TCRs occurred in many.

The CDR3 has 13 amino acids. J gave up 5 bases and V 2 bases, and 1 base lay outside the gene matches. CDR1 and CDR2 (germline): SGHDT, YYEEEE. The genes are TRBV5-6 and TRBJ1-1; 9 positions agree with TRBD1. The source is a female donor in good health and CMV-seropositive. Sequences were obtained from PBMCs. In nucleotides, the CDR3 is TGTGCCAGCAGCTTTGGGACAGGGACTGAAGCTTTCTTT. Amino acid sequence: CASSFGTGTEAFF.